The clone carrying this T cell receptor (beta chain) was recorded a few times. The CDR3 runs to 14 residues. The germline V gene has CDR1 LNHDA and CDR2 SQIVND (reference sequence). The V gene lost 7 bases and the J gene lost 8 bases, with 18 bases spanning the gap. This entry is derived from a study of T-cell reconstitution after alpha-beta-depleted transplantation in children. Researchers prepared the TCRbeta library using unique molecular identifiers, the study reports. A single record per CDR3 protein comes from TCRdb applying MiXCR to the PCR reads. The table records about 610,000 distinct CDR3 sequences, approximately 10% of them present only once.

Sequencing was performed on PBMCs from the stem cell graft donor, taken from the stem cell graft. The rearrangement links TRBV19 to TRBJ2-1; D might be TRBD2 (6 bases). The clonotype was recovered from a human donor who donated a stem cell graft to a child with acute myeloid leukemia. Here the CDR3 DNA reads TGTGCCAGTAAGGTGGGGGGACGAGCGGATGAGCAGTTCTTC. Translating gives CASKVGGRADEQFF. The whole variable domain, filled in from reference TRBV19 and TRBJ2-1, reads DGGITQSPKYLFRKEGQNVTLSCEQNLNHDAMYWYRQDPGQGLRLIYYSQIVNDFQKGDIAEGYSVSREKKESFPLTVTSAQKNPTAFYLCASKVGGRADEQFFGPGTRLTVL.